This T cell receptor (beta chain) is drawn from a study of regulatory T cells in long-lasting Graves disease. Study-wide context: Antithyroid drugs had been taken by newly diagnosed Graves' patients for under 3 months.

Described time point: newly diagnosed GD, antithyroid drugs for less than 3 months. Extracted RNA from PBMCs served as the source of the TCR library. As collected, the peripheral blood samples measured around 9 milliliters each and went into EDTA tubes. The TCR beta library used iRepertoire HTBI primers with Arm-PCR amplification of CDR3. TCRdb reanalysed the multiplex PCR reads using MiXCR and keeps one entry per CDR3 protein. The table lists around 400,000 distinct CDR3 sequences, approximately 12% of them singletons. These data are also associated with another study on T cells in Graves' hyperthyroidism and ophthalmopathy. That paper notes: The HTBI set primed first-round TCR CDR3 RT-PCR.

The material was peripheral blood mononuclear cells (PBMCs), obtained at new diagnosis, from a patient treated with antithyroid drugs. The receptor comes from a woman younger than 35 with Graves disease.

CDR3 in amino acids: CASSSSTSGILFNEQYF. The CDR3 DNA reads as TGTGCCAGCAGCTCCTCGACTAGCGGGATCCTATTTAACGAGCAGTACTTC. V gene TRBV7-2 combines with J gene TRBJ2-7, with 11 bases lining up with TRBD2. This CDR3 comprises 17 residues. Germline lookup yields CDR1 SGHTA and CDR2 FQGNSA. V lost 4 bases and J lost 5; bases outside the gene matches: 13.